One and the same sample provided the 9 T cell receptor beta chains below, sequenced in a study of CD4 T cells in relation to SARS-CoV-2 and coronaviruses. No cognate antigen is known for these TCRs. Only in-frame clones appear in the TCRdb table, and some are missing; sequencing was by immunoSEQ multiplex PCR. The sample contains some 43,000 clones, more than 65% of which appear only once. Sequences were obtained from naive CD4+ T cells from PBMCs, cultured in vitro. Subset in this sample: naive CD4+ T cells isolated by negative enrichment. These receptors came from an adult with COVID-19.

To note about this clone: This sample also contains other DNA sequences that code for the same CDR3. CDR3 nucleotide sequence: TGTGCCACCAGTGATTTGCTAGGGAACGAGTTCGAGCAGTACTTC. Encoded protein: CATSDLLGNEFEQYF. The gene calls are TRBV24-1 and TRBJ2-7; no clear D gene. Germline CDR1 reads KGHDR; CDR2 reads SFDVKD. This CDR3 spans 15 amino acids. V lost 0 bases to trimming and J lost 6 bases, with 14 bases between them.

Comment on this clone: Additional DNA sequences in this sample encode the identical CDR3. The CDR3 DNA is TGTGCCAGCAGTGATACCCAGGGGCCGAAGACCCAGTACTTC. Translated, it gives CASSDTQGPKTQYF. This chain connects TRBV2 to TRBJ2-5; maybe TRBD1 (6 bases). The CDR3 contains 14 residues. CDR1 SNHLY and CDR2 FYNNEI come from the germline V gene. Trimming took 3 bases from V and 6 from J, leaving 14 bases between them.

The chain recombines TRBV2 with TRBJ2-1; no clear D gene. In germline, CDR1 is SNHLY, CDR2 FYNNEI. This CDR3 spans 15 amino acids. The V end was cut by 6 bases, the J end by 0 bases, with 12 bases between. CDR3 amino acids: CASRFGGSSYNEQFF. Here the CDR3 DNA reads TGTGCCAGCAGGTTTGGCGGAAGCTCCTACAATGAGCAGTTCTTC.

The CDR3 loop is CASKRGADTEAFF. CDR3 nucleotides: TGTGCCTCTAAAAGGGGGGCGGACACTGAAGCTTTCTTT. The V call is TRBV30, the J call TRBJ1-1; perhaps TRBD1 as D (6 bases). Trimming took off 7 bases at V and 3 bases at J, with 15 bases between the two ends. The CDR3 runs to 13 residues. From germline, CDR1 is GTSNPN and CDR2 SVGIG (reference sequence).

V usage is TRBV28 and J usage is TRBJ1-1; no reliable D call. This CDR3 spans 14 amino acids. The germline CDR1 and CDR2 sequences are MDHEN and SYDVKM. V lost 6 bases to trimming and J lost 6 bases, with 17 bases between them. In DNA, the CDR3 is TGTGCCAGCAGACGCGACCCCCTTGGGCCTGAAGCTTTCTTT. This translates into CASRRDPLGPEAFF.

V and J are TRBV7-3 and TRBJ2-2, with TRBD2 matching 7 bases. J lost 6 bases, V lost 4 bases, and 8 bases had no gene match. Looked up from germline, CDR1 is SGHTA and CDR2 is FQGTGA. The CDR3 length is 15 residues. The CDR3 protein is CASSSPRTSPGELFF. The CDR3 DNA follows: TGTGCCAGCAGCTCCCCCAGGACTAGTCCCGGGGAGCTGTTTTTT.

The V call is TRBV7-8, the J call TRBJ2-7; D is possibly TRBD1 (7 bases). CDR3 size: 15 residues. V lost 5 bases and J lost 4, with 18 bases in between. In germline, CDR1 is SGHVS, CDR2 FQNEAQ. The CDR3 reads CASSLRQGGIYEQYF. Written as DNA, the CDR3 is TGTGCCAGCAGCCTAAGACAGGGAGGTATTTACGAGCAGTACTTC.

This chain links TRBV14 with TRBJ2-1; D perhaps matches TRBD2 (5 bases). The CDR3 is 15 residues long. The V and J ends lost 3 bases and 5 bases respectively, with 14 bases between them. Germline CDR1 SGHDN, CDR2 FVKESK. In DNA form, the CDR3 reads TGTGCCAGCAGCCAGGCATCTAGCCTTAACAATGAGCAGTTCTTC. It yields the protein CASSQASSLNNEQFF. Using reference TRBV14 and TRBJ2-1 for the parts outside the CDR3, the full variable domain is EAGVTQFPSHSVIEKGQTVTLRCDPISGHDNLYWYRRVMGKEIKFLLHFVKESKQDESGMPNNRFLAERTGGTYSTLKVQPAELEDSGVYFCASSQASSLNNEQFFGPGTRLTVL.

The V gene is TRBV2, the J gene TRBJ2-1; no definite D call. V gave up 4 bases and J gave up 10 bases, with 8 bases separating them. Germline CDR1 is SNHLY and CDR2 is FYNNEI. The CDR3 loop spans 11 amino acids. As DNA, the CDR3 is TGTGCCAGCAGTGCCCGGGTGGAGCAGTTCTTC. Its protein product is CASSARVEQFF.